One sample yielded the 6 T cell receptor beta chains listed below, sequenced in a study of vaccination effects on CD4 cells after COVID-19. Pools of viral peptides were used by the ViraFEST assay to expand antigen-specific CD4+ T cells ahead of sequencing. Cells that had been cultured for ten to eleven days were the source of isolated CD4+ T cells. Their SARS-CoV-2 infection, verified by PCR, occurred between March and December 2020. Profiled with immunoSEQ multiplex PCR; TCRdb holds only in-frame clones, not every one. Here the sample spans about 45,000 clones, approximately 70% being singletons. Their recognized antigens are unknown. The material sequenced was CD4+ T cells from PBMCs cultured with a peptide pool, taken before COVID-19 vaccination. The receptor set was obtained from a human donor who had a prior SARS-CoV-2 infection.

Only one count was recorded for this clone. The V gene is TRBV27, the J gene TRBJ2-1; TRBD1 matches 9 bases. This CDR3 is built from 20 residues. Germline CDR1 MNHEY, CDR2 SMNVEV (reference sequence). Unmatched junction bases numbered 22, after V lost 2 bases and J lost 8 bases. CDR3 coding DNA: TGTGCCAGCAGTTTACGGCACCGGGACAGGGCGGGCGGGAGTTTCCATGAGCAGTTCTTC. As protein: CASSLRHRDRAGGSFHEQFF.

V gene TRBV5-1 combines with J gene TRBJ2-5; 9 bases map to TRBD1. The germline gives CDR1 SGHRS, CDR2 YFSETQ. The junction had 12 bases not matched to a gene; V was cut back by 4 bases and J by 5 bases. This CDR3 region has 16 residues. CDR3 bases: TGCGCCAGCAGCGGATACGGACAGGGGCGGGCGGAGACCCAGTACTTC. This codes for CASSGYGQGRAETQYF.

The chain employs TRBV28 and TRBJ1-6; the D is unclear. The CDR3 has 16 amino acids. Per germline, CDR1 MDHEN and CDR2 SYDVKM. Trimming left V 5 bases short and J 0 bases short, with 11 bases between. The DNA of the CDR3 is TGTGCCAGCAGTGTCGCTGGGAGCTCCTATAATTCACCCCTCCACTTT. It specifies CASSVAGSSYNSPLHF.

The genes are TRBV2 and TRBJ2-7; the D gene is possibly TRBD1 (5 bases). The length of the CDR3 is 14 residues. V was pared by 2 bases and J by 2 bases, with 10 bases between. Germline loops: CDR1 SNHLY, CDR2 FYNNEI. As DNA, the CDR3 is TGTGCCAGCAGTGAACAGGGTAGGACCTACGAGCAGTACTTC. Translation gives CASSEQGRTYEQYF.

The genes are TRBV6-6 and TRBJ1-2; possible D gene TRBD1, 5 bases. V lost 0 bases to trimming and J lost 6 bases, with 14 bases between them. Germline V CDR1 and CDR2: MNHNY, SVGAGI (reference sequence). The CDR3 runs to 15 residues. The CDR3 DNA reads TGTGCCAGCAGTTACTCTCCAGTCCAAGGGGATGGCTACACCTTC. Protein sequence: CASSYSPVQGDGYTF.

The chain carries TRBV6-5 and TRBJ2-7, with 9 bases that match TRBD1. The V segment lost 8 bases and the J segment 2 bases; nucleotides outside the gene matches: 7. The CDR3 is 14 residues long. Germline lookup yields CDR1 MNHEY and CDR2 SVGAGI. This CDR3 reads CASQTGGVPYEQYF. DNA for the CDR3: TGTGCCAGCCAGACAGGGGGAGTTCCCTACGAGCAGTACTTC.